These 26 T cell receptor beta chains originate from one sample sequenced in a study of blood T cell repertoires in COVID-19 (dated by TCRdb to between 2020 and 2021). Preparation of the library involved the immunoSEQ multiplex PCR assay. The immuneACCESS repertoire file appears here via TCRdb, limited to in-frame rearrangements. These files lack a portion of the clones; in checked studies, under half of the deficit traces to unresolved V genes, and the cause of the others is not known. Recorded for this sample are fewer than 80,000 clones; about 90% of them occurred a single time. Of the sample, approximately 2.5% is held by the ten largest clones. Source material: peripheral blood. The receptors derive from a human donor in a cohort sampled during active COVID-19.

The CDR3 DNA reads as TGCAGCGTTGAAGTTGCGACAGGGGGCTCCTACGAGCAGTACTTC. Its protein is CSVEVATGGSYEQYF. The J gene is TRBJ2-7, the V gene TRBV29-1; 9 bases align to TRBD1. CDR3 size: 15 residues. From germline, CDR1 is SQVTM and CDR2 ANQGSEA. Germline trimming cut 1 base from V and 0 bases from J; bases unmatched to any gene: 4.

This clone was picked up one time. The chain carries TRBV6-5 and TRBJ1-1, with D unresolved. CDR3 length equals 13 residues. The ends were cut back, 2 bases at V and 7 bases at J, with 11 bases in the middle. CDR1 and CDR2 from the germline V gene are MNHEY and SVGAGI. The CDR3 region has the DNA TGTGCCAGCAGTTACCACCTTGAGTTTGAAGCTTTCTTT. This codes for CASSYHLEFEAFF.

In DNA, the CDR3 is TGTGCCAGCAGTTTAGGGCGGGGGACAGGGGGCCAAGAGACCCAGTACTTC. This codes for CASSLGRGTGGQETQYF. This chain connects TRBV28 to TRBJ2-5; 11 bases align to TRBD1. The CDR3 contains 17 residues. The germline V gene encodes CDR1 MDHEN and CDR2 SYDVKM. The J segment lost 1 base and the V segment lost 2 bases, leaving 6 bases of the junction unmatched.

This clone showed up just a few times. At the DNA level, this CDR3 is encoded by other sequences in the same sample as well. This CDR3 is CASSPSGDTYEQYF. CDR3 bases: TGCGCCAGCAGCCCCAGCGGGGACACCTACGAGCAGTACTTC. This chain uses TRBV5-1 with TRBJ2-7, with D possibly matching TRBD2 (7 bases). CDR3 length: 14 residues. The germline CDR1 and CDR2 sequences are SGHRS and YFSETQ. Trimming removed 4 bases at V and 2 bases at J, with 13 bases between.

This chain links TRBV28 with TRBJ2-1; 9 positions agree with TRBD1. Germline assignment: CDR1 MDHEN and CDR2 SYDVKM. The CDR3 has 12 residues. Trimming at V came to 3 bases and at J to 12 bases, leaving 3 bases not matched to a gene. This chain's CDR3 is CASSLGQGGQFF. CDR3 nucleotide sequence: TGTGCCAGCAGTTTGGGACAGGGTGGGCAGTTCTTC.

This clone was recorded a few times. V and J are TRBV28 and TRBJ2-4; 10 bases line up with TRBD2. This CDR3 contains 17 residues. Germline V gene lookup returns CDR1 MDHEN and CDR2 SYDVKM. Trimming took 1 base from V and 6 from J; bases not matched to a gene: 9. This CDR3 reads CASSLLASGRFGNIQYF. The CDR3 nucleotides are TGTGCCAGCAGTTTATTGGCTAGCGGGAGATTTGGAAACATTCAGTACTTC. The whole variable domain, filled in from reference TRBV28 and TRBJ2-4, reads DVKVTQSSRYLVKRTGEKVFLECVQDMDHENMFWYRQDPGLGLRLIYFSYDVKMKEKGDIPEGYSVSREKKERFSLILESASTNQTSMYLCASSLLASGRFGNIQYFGAGTRLSVL.

This chain uses TRBV2 with TRBJ2-7, with 8 bases that match TRBD1. Germline-derived CDR1 and CDR2 are SNHLY and FYNNEI. This CDR3 comprises 14 residues. J lost 4 bases, V lost 7 bases, and 9 bases had no gene match. CDR3: CASTGGTGLYEQYF. DNA for the CDR3: TGTGCCAGCACCGGAGGGACAGGACTTTACGAGCAGTACTTC.

The CDR3 spells CASSQVQGATEAFF. CDR3 bases: TGCGCCAGCAGCCAAGTGCAGGGGGCTACTGAAGCTTTCTTT. The J gene is TRBJ1-1, the V gene TRBV4-3, with 8 positions matching TRBD1. The germline gives CDR1 LGHNA, CDR2 YSLEER. The CDR3 is 14 amino acids. With 1 base clipped from V and 5 bases from J, the junction kept 3 bases outside the gene matches.

The J gene is TRBJ2-7, the V gene TRBV4-3; 7 positions match TRBD1. The CDR3 is 14 amino acids. V shed 4 bases and J 1 base; nucleotides not matched to a gene: 4. Germline CDR1 and CDR2: LGHNA and YSLEER. The CDR3 DNA is TGCGCCAGCAGCCCCGGGACAGTATCCTACGAGCAGTACTTC. The encoded protein is CASSPGTVSYEQYF.

The chain links TRBV19 to TRBJ1-6; 10 nucleotides match TRBD1. This CDR3 contains 14 residues. V was clipped by 8 bases and J by 9 bases; unmatched bases: 7. CDR1 and CDR2 from the germline V gene are LNHDA and SQIVND (reference sequence). Here the CDR3 DNA reads TGTGCCAGTTCACCGACAGGGGGCAGTTCACCCCTCCACTTT. Amino acids: CASSPTGGSSPLHF. The full variable domain, completed using reference TRBV19 and TRBJ1-6, is DGGITQSPKYLFRKEGQNVTLSCEQNLNHDAMYWYRQDPGQGLRLIYYSQIVNDFQKGDIAEGYSVSREKKESFPLTVTSAQKNPTAFYLCASSPTGGSSPLHFGNGTRLTVT.

The chain has TRBV6-6 and TRBJ2-7; the match to TRBD1 covers 9 bases. The CDR3 contains 13 residues. Germline V lookup: CDR1 MNHNY, CDR2 SVGAGI (reference sequence). V lost 5 bases, J lost 9 bases, and 8 bases stayed unmatched. CDR3 coding DNA: TGTGCCAGCAGTCGCACAGGGGGCGCCGGGCAGTACTTC. Its protein product is CASSRTGGAGQYF.

The J gene is TRBJ1-4, the V gene TRBV29-1; D ambiguous. Germline CDR1 is SQVTM and CDR2 is ANQGSEA. The CDR3 length is 13 residues. Trimming removed 4 bases at V and 3 bases at J, with 9 bases between. The CDR3 loop is CSVGGESNEKLFF. CDR3 DNA: TGCAGCGTTGGCGGGGAGTCTAATGAAAAACTGTTTTTT.

The V and J genes are TRBV27 and TRBJ1-6; D remains ambiguous. V lost 1 base, J lost 4 bases, and 8 bases lay in between. CDR3 length: 15 residues. Looked up from germline, CDR1 is MNHEY and CDR2 is SMNVEV (reference sequence). CDR3 nucleotide sequence: TGTGCCAGCAGTTTATGGAGTAATTATAATTCACCCCTCCACTTT. It codes for CASSLWSNYNSPLHF.

The genes are TRBV7-2 and TRBJ1-6; 7 bases are a match to TRBD1. V lost 4 bases and J lost 5; bases outside the gene matches: 8. The V gene's germline CDR1 is SGHTA and CDR2 FQGNSA. The CDR3 totals 16 residues. The CDR3 DNA reads TGTGCCAGCAGCTACCAACACAGGGGCGATAATTCACCCCTCCACTTT. Translation gives CASSYQHRGDNSPLHF.

There are a few counts of this clone. The chain employs TRBV30 and TRBJ2-7; tentative D call: TRBD2 (5 bases). Germline V lookup: CDR1 GTSNPN, CDR2 SVGIG (reference sequence). V was shortened by 2 bases and J by 5 bases, with 13 bases between the two germline ends. This CDR3 comprises 13 residues. The CDR3 nucleotides read TGTGCCTGGAGTCGGGCCATGAGGGACGAGCAGTACTTC. Residues: CAWSRAMRDEQYF.

This clone was counted only a few times. This chain connects TRBV5-4 to TRBJ2-3; possible D gene TRBD2, 5 bases. Looked up from germline, CDR1 is SGHNT and CDR2 is YYREEE (reference sequence). The CDR3 length is 20 residues. V was shortened by 0 bases and J by 0 bases, with 23 bases between the two germline ends. CDR3 in amino acids: CASSLAGGLLYFSSTDTQYF. The CDR3 DNA is TGTGCCAGCAGCTTGGCCGGAGGTCTGCTCTACTTTTCTAGCACAGATACGCAGTATTTT.

V gene TRBV3-1 (or the pseudogene TRBV3-2) combines with J gene TRBJ1-2; TRBD1 matches at 9 bases. The junction had 10 bases not matched to a gene; V was cut back by 6 bases and J by 2 bases. This CDR3 has 16 residues. Germline CDR1 and CDR2: LGHDT and YNNKEL (reference sequence). CDR3 sequence reads: CASRHSGTGKNYGYTF. The DNA of the CDR3 is TGTGCCAGCAGACACTCCGGGACAGGGAAAAACTATGGCTACACCTTC.

This chain links TRBV5-5 with TRBJ2-7, with TRBD2 matching 12 bases. After removal of 0 bases from V and 2 bases from J, the junction contained 3 bases not matched to a gene. This CDR3 is 16 amino acids long. Germline V gene sequence: CDR1 SGHKS, CDR2 YYEKEE (reference sequence). The CDR3 bases are TGTGCCAGCAGCTTGGGTTCTAGCGGGAGGGCCTACGAGCAGTACTTC. Protein sequence: CASSLGSSGRAYEQYF.

The rearrangement links TRBV9 to TRBJ2-2; unclear D gene. Germline loops: CDR1 SGDLS, CDR2 YYNGEE. CDR3 size: 12 residues. Trimming left V 2 bases short and J 4 bases short, with 3 bases between. The CDR3 DNA is TGTGCCAGCAGCGTTAGCACCGGGGAGCTGTTTTTT. Its translation is CASSVSTGELFF.

The V and J genes are TRBV19 and TRBJ2-7; D not resolved. This CDR3 is built from 13 residues. Germline values: CDR1 LNHDA, CDR2 SQIVND (reference sequence). V was clipped by 3 bases and J by 2 bases, with 8 bases between them. The CDR3 here is CASSITVTYEQYF. DNA of the CDR3: TGTGCCAGTAGTATTACAGTAACCTACGAGCAGTACTTC.

The CDR3 loop reads CASSPPGTGSGNTIYF. The DNA for the CDR3 is TGTGCCAGCTCACCACCCGGGACAGGGTCGGGAAACACCATATATTTT. The chain is built from TRBV18 and TRBJ1-3, with 9 nucleotides matching TRBD1. The germline gives CDR1 KGHSH, CDR2 LQKENI. The CDR3 spans 16 residues. The junction had 4 bases not matched to a gene; V was cut back by 0 bases and J by 4 bases.

V gene TRBV2 combines with J gene TRBJ2-7; 8 positions match TRBD2. The CDR3 is 15 amino acids. J gave up 2 bases and V 8 bases, and 11 bases lay outside the gene matches. Germline values: CDR1 SNHLY, CDR2 FYNNEI. The CDR3 DNA is TGTGCCAGCGCTATATACGGGGGGGGACCCTACGAGCAGTACTTC. Residues: CASAIYGGGPYEQYF.

V and J are TRBV18 and TRBJ2-1; the match to TRBD2 covers 11 bases. CDR3 length: 15 residues. The junction had 6 bases not matched to a gene; V was cut back by 3 bases and J by 8 bases. The V gene's germline CDR1 is KGHSH and CDR2 LQKENI. The CDR3 nucleotides are TGTGCCAGCTCACCGCCTAGCGGGAGGTTCGATGAGCAGTTCTTC. This encodes CASSPPSGRFDEQFF.

The gene calls are TRBV19 and TRBJ2-1; D unclear. Trimming shortened V by 2 bases and J by 7 bases, and 15 bases separated the two germline ends. Germline CDR1 reads LNHDA; CDR2 reads SQIVND (reference sequence). This CDR3 has 15 amino acids. The CDR3 coding sequence is TGTGCCAGTAGTATATCGAAAAAAGGAGCGAATGAGCAGTTCTTC. This encodes CASSISKKGANEQFF. The complete variable domain, with remaining parts taken from reference TRBV19 and TRBJ2-1, reads DGGITQSPKYLFRKEGQNVTLSCEQNLNHDAMYWYRQDPGQGLRLIYYSQIVNDFQKGDIAEGYSVSREKKESFPLTVTSAQKNPTAFYLCASSISKKGANEQFFGPGTRLTVL.

The chain carries TRBV18 and TRBJ1-5; D is unresolved. Trimming took 8 bases from V and 5 from J, leaving 13 bases between them. Germline CDR1 and CDR2: KGHSH and LQKENI. This CDR3 comprises 13 residues. The CDR3 spells CASPGEEDQPQHF. CDR3 nucleotides: TGTGCCAGCCCTGGGGAGGAGGATCAGCCCCAGCATTTT.

Only a few counts were recorded for this clone. The rearrangement joins TRBV11-2 to TRBJ2-7; the D gene is possibly TRBD1 (6 bases). The CDR3 length is 17 residues. The germline V gene encodes CDR1 SGHAT and CDR2 FQNNGV. Trimming removed 0 bases at V and 5 bases at J, with 20 bases between. Here the CDR3 DNA reads TGTGCCAGCAGCTTAGATCCCAGGGGCAGGGTTGGGAACGAGCAGTACTTC. Translated: CASSLDPRGRVGNEQYF.